This TCR beta chain was sequenced for a study of vaccination and CD4 T cells after COVID-19. Study-wide results and caveats: In convalescent patients, a median around 87% of reactive clones appeared only post-vaccination. Median SARS-CoV-2-reactive clonotype numbers rose nonsignificantly, roughly 21 to 38.

Germline CDR1 reads SGHRS; CDR2 reads YFSETQ. Trimming removed 4 bases from V and 0 bases from J; junction bases left unmatched: 11. This CDR3 comprises 19 residues. As concerns this clonotype: Its antigen is undetermined.

Treatment given: roughly ten-day PBMC culture with coronavirus spike peptide pools or control peptides (ViraFEST assay). With the Oncomine TCR Beta short-read assay, DNA from cultured CD4+ T cells was sequenced. TCRdb recomputed calls from the PCR reads with MiXCR, one row per CDR3 protein. The sample comprises 15,000 to 20,000 distinct CDR3 sequences, 40% of which are singletons, and around 8.6% rests with the top ten. This TCR came from a human donor who had recovered from COVID-19. Sequencing was performed on CD4+ T cells from blood, cultured in vitro. The chain joins TRBV5-1 to TRBJ2-2, with 11 nucleotides matching TRBD1. CDR3 sequence reads: CASSATGTGGIPNTGELFF. For the CDR3, the DNA is TGCGCCAGCAGCGCCACCGGGACAGGGGGAATCCCGAACACCGGGGAGCTGTTTTTT.